This record concerns one T cell receptor beta chain sequence. This clonotype has ten or more counts. Its antigen is unknown. Base qualities are not at hand, and no much larger clone is one base apart. This specimen comes from a study of blood T cells in healthy people across ages (dated by TCRdb to between 2014 and 2017). In the study overall: Template switching captured roughly one uniquely barcoded TCR beta cDNA molecule per two T cells in model experiments. The study measured age-related changes in TCR beta repertoire diversity using deep sequencing normalized with unique cDNA molecular identifiers. Donors were grouped into four age groups: young (average 16 years), middle-aged (less than 40), aged (62) and long-lived (just over 80). Donors of different ages were randomly distributed across sequencing lanes to avoid experimental bias. Using the same blood draw, the study looked at two additional independent replicas of 1 million unique cDNA reads for two donors, one aged 18 to 29 and the other aged 80 or older.

Donors were under 40 systemically healthy Caucasian individuals from Russia aged roughly 6 to 100 years. Each donor gave around 9.9 milliliters of peripheral blood, collected into EDTA-treated Vacutainer tubes. Ficoll-Paque density-gradient centrifugation was used to isolate PBMCs, with at least 7 million per sample. Total RNA, at least 5 micrograms per sample, was extracted from PBMCs with Trizol reagent. Naive CD45RAhigh/CD27high T cell percentages were measured by flow cytometry on a PBMC aliquot from every donor. The library was obtained by 5' RACE. Sequencing used an Illumina HiSeq 2500. The second PCR ran for about 6 to 11 cycles and used a J-beta primer mix along with a sample-barcoded 5' primer. Each TCR beta cDNA molecule received a unique molecular identifier from a template-switch 5' adaptor carrying 12 random nucleotides. Each sample yielded at least 2.5 million CDR3-containing paired-end reads. First-strand cDNA synthesis was performed from all RNA using the Mint cDNA synthesis kit, with priming by a TRBC-specific oligonucleotide. After uracil-DNA glycosylase treatment, a first 18-cycle PCR used universal primers M1SS and BC2_uni_R on all cDNA. As for the authors' bioinformatics: For normalization, 1 million high-quality reads, each with a distinct molecular identifier, were randomly selected from each sample. Reads sharing molecular identifiers were discarded rather than binned into consensus sequences. MiTCR, set to a Q25 quality threshold and the strictest error-elimination algorithm, was used for CDR3 identification, clonotype clustering and error correction. Lower-bound total TCR beta diversity was estimated with a nonparametric unseen species model using Euler transformation. TCRdb reran the public reads through fastp at Q25 and MiXCR, keeping productive beta chains. Duplicate CDR3 protein sequences are folded into a single record with the most common DNA and genes. These V and J calls derive from TCRdb rather than the authors' analysis. The sample table records more than 800,000 distinct CDR3 sequences; under 30% of these occur just once. Around a sixth of the sample is held by the ten biggest clonotypes.

The study at large found these results: Because donor CMV infection status was unknown, age-related changes in expanded clonotypes were potentially confounded. Bulk unsorted PBMC profiling prevented conclusive comparison of naive and antigen-experienced compartments. Compared with the aged group, the long-lived group had more naive CD4+ T cells, fewer expanded clones and increased TCR diversity, suggesting age selection. Total diversity estimates from one million sequenced T cells were considered lower bounds and underestimates. The percentage of naive T cells measured by flow cytometry correlated strongly with observed TCR beta diversity. As age increased, observed TCR beta diversity per million T cells dropped in a roughly linear way, and a significant reduction was already evident by age roughly 36.

The CDR3 runs 12 amino acids, cysteine and phenylalanine included. Only CDR3 DNA is held: 36 bases, read in frame from base 1. Via the germline V gene, CDR1 is MNHEY and CDR2 SVGEGT. V lost 2 bases and J lost 8 bases; the stretch between them is 10 bases long. The receptor comes from an elderly woman in good health. The rearrangement joined TRBV6-2 or TRBV6-3 to TRBJ2-7; the D gene could be TRBD1 or TRBD2, each one agreeing over 5 bases. Sequenced sample: blood. The DNA is as follows: TGTGCCAGCAGTTACGCAGAGGGACAGCAGTACTTC. Its protein is CASSYAEGQQYF.